The source of this TCR beta chain is a study of CD8+CD57+ T cells in acquired aplastic anemia. Study in general: When averaged, DNA from sorted CD4+ and CD8+ cells came to 3.2 ug. Study-level findings and limits: Patients and controls had in common around 29 CD8+ CDR3 sequences.

Sequencing involved patients with CD8+CD57+ cell expansion previously shown by flow cytometry. All participating patients were living with severe acquired aplastic anemia. No patient had been given any therapy when blood was sampled. Profiling of TCR beta VDJ combinations and CDR3 sequences used genomic DNA as template. TCRdb called the reads again in MiXCR, with one record for every CDR3 protein. The table shows about 98,000 distinct CDR3 sequences, with 55% to 70% occurring only once. This clonotype was recorded once. Antigen unknown. This TCR was recovered from a human donor with aplastic anemia. Input material: sorted CD4+, CD8+, or CD8+CD57+ T cells (not recorded which) from PBMCs.

The CDR3 bases are TGTGCCAGCAGCCCGCAATCTAGCGGGAGTAGTTACAATGAGCAGTTCTTC. This gives the protein CASSPQSSGSSYNEQFF. V gene TRBV11-1 combines with J gene TRBJ2-1; 10 positions agree with TRBD2. The CDR3 covers 17 residues. Per the germline V gene, CDR1 is SGHAT and CDR2 is FQDESV (reference sequence). With V trimmed by 5 bases and J by 4 bases, 11 bases remained unmatched.